The 20 T cell receptor beta chains reported below all come from one sample, sequenced in a study of shared clonotypes between healthy human individuals. As defined, naive CD8 cells were CD45RO-negative and positively selected for CCR7, with terminally differentiated effector memory CD45RA+ cells excluded. Assay: immunoSEQ multiplex PCR; the TCRdb copy retains only in-frame clones and omits some. The profile shows around 650,000 clones, approximately 96% of them singletons. Specimen: naive CD8+ T cells sorted from blood. Receptor source: a woman aged 25 to 45 in good health.

This clone was seen a single time. Other DNA sequences in this sample translate to the same CDR3. This chain connects TRBV27 to TRBJ1-2; no clear D. CDR3 length equals 13 residues. The V gene lost 2 bases and the J gene lost 4 bases, with 8 bases spanning the gap. Per the germline V gene, CDR1 is MNHEY and CDR2 is SMNVEV (reference sequence). This CDR3 is CASSLGSSYGYTF. DNA of the CDR3: TGTGCCAGCAGTTTAGGGAGTTCCTATGGCTACACCTTC.

This clone appeared once. This chain uses TRBV7-8 with TRBJ2-7; 10 bases match TRBD2. The CDR3 spans 14 residues. Germline CDR1 SGHVS, CDR2 FQNEAQ. With 4 bases clipped from V and 3 bases from J, the junction kept 3 bases outside the gene matches. The CDR3 sequence is CASSSRTSGYEQYF. In DNA, the CDR3 is TGTGCCAGCAGCTCACGGACTAGCGGCTACGAGCAGTACTTC.

The chain has TRBV4-1 and TRBJ2-7, with D tentatively TRBD1 or TRBD2 (5 bases each). CDR1 is MGHRA, CDR2 YSYEKL, per germline. The CDR3 is 14 amino acids. Trimming took 0 bases from V and 2 from J, leaving 8 bases between them. CDR3 nucleotide sequence: TGCGCCAGCAGCCAAGAGGGACGGGCCTACGAGCAGTACTTC. Protein sequence: CASSQEGRAYEQYF.

This chain links TRBV9 with TRBJ2-7; TRBD2 matches 9 bases. Germline values: CDR1 SGDLS, CDR2 YYNGEE. J gave up 3 bases and V 4 bases, and 11 bases lay outside the gene matches. This CDR3 has 16 amino acids. The CDR3 DNA is TGTGCCAGCAGCCAGAGGGGAGGTAGCGGGAGCTACGAGCAGTACTTC. It specifies CASSQRGGSGSYEQYF. Based on the CDR3 plus reference TRBV9 and TRBJ2-7, the full variable domain is DSGVTQTPKHLITATGQRVTLRCSPRSGDLSVYWYQQSLDQGLQFLIQYYNGEERAKGNILERFSAQQFPDLHSELNLSSLELGDSALYFCASSQRGGSGSYEQYFGPGTRLTVT.

The rearrangement links TRBV2 to TRBJ2-2; D is unclear. The CDR3 has 12 amino acids. V dropped 3 bases and J dropped 4 bases, with 3 bases sitting between them. The germline gives CDR1 SNHLY, CDR2 FYNNEI. CDR3 nucleotides: TGTGCCAGCAGTGACCCCACCGGGGAGCTGTTTTTT. This codes for CASSDPTGELFF.

This chain uses TRBV28 with TRBJ2-1, with no clear D. The CDR3 loop spans 16 amino acids. The germline V and J ends were trimmed by 6 bases and 6 bases, with 21 bases remaining between them. CDR1 and CDR2 (germline): MDHEN, SYDVKM. The CDR3 DNA sequence: TGTGCCAGCAGGTACGATAGCTCGTTGGCATCCAATGAGCAGTTCTTC. Its translation is CASRYDSSLASNEQFF.

The chain is built from TRBV2 and TRBJ2-7; 9 nucleotides line up with TRBD2. The CDR3 is 21 residues long. The V gene end was trimmed by 9 bases and the J gene end by 4 bases; junction bases not matched to a gene: 31. Germline CDR1 is SNHLY and CDR2 is FYNNEI. The CDR3: CARGATQVGGRATTDFYEQYF. The CDR3 DNA follows: TGTGCCAGGGGGGCGACACAAGTAGGCGGGAGGGCCACCACAGACTTTTACGAGCAGTACTTC.

This chain joins TRBV5-1 and TRBJ2-7, with 7 bases that match TRBD1. Germline V lookup: CDR1 SGHRS, CDR2 YFSETQ. With 4 bases clipped from V and 2 bases from J, the junction kept 9 bases outside the gene matches. The CDR3 has 15 residues. The CDR3 DNA is TGCGCCAGCAGCCCAACAGGGGATCCAACCTACGAGCAGTACTTC. This sequence encodes CASSPTGDPTYEQYF.

This chain joins TRBV19 and TRBJ1-2; 11 bases line up with TRBD1. Germline CDR1 LNHDA, CDR2 SQIVND (reference sequence). Losses at the gene ends were 0 bases for V and 3 bases for J; bases not matched to a gene: 6. The CDR3 length is 17 residues. CDR3 nucleotide sequence: TGTGCCAGTAGTATAGATCCTGGACAGGGGGCTTACTATGGCTACACCTTC. The encoded protein is CASSIDPGQGAYYGYTF.

V usage is TRBV5-1 and J usage is TRBJ2-3; D may be TRBD1 (6 bases). Trimming took off 0 bases at V and 2 bases at J, with 13 bases between the two ends. The CDR3 extends over 16 amino acids. Germline lookup yields CDR1 SGHRS and CDR2 YFSETQ. The CDR3: CASSLAGRGPTDTQYF. The CDR3 DNA reads TGCGCCAGCAGCTTGGCGGGCAGGGGCCCCACAGATACGCAGTATTTT.

CDR3 nucleotide sequence: TGTGCCACCAGCGGAAGTGGAGGGGTAGGCAATCAGCCCCAGCATTTT. Translated: CATSGSGGVGNQPQHF. The chain employs TRBV15 and TRBJ1-5, with D possibly TRBD1 on 5 matching bases. V shed 5 bases and J shed 2 bases, with 16 bases lying between them. Per the germline V gene, CDR1 is LNHNV and CDR2 is YYDKDF (reference sequence). The CDR3 has 16 amino acids.

The V and J genes are TRBV5-1 and TRBJ1-5; D remains unclear. Trimming stripped 7 bases from V and 0 bases from J, with 11 bases between. Germline CDR1 and CDR2: SGHRS and YFSETQ. This CDR3 contains 14 residues. CDR3: CASPHKYSNQPQHF. CDR3 coding DNA: TGCGCCAGCCCCCACAAATATAGCAATCAGCCCCAGCATTTT.

This rearrangement joins TRBV7-9 to TRBJ2-1; the match to TRBD2 covers 11 bases. Trimming took 4 bases from V and 8 from J; bases not matched to a gene: 7. CDR1 and CDR2 from the germline V gene are SEHNR and FQNEAQ (reference sequence). This CDR3 is built from 15 residues. CDR3 sequence (DNA): TGTGCCAGCAGCTCGCGCACTAGCGGGAGCTATGAGCAGTTCTTC. This sequence encodes CASSSRTSGSYEQFF.

Notes on this clone: The sample has other DNA sequences that encode this CDR3 too. The rearrangement joins TRBV27 to TRBJ1-2; a weak D match, TRBD1 (6 bases). The CDR3 contains 13 residues. V was shortened by 5 bases and J by 2 bases, with 9 bases between the two germline ends. Germline lookup yields CDR1 MNHEY and CDR2 SMNVEV (reference sequence). DNA of the CDR3: TGTGCCAGCAGTCTAGGACAGAACTATGGCTACACCTTC. Translated, it gives CASSLGQNYGYTF.

V is TRBV5-4 and J is TRBJ1-3; D gene ambiguous. The germline CDR1 and CDR2 sequences are SGHNT and YYREEE (reference sequence). The CDR3 loop spans 13 amino acids. V shed 9 bases and J shed 4 bases, with 14 bases lying between them. The CDR3: CATGVSLGNTIYF. Here the CDR3 DNA reads TGTGCCACAGGAGTTTCTCTGGGAAACACCATATATTTT.

V usage is TRBV14 and J usage is TRBJ2-3, with 10 bases that match TRBD1. The CDR3 totals 15 residues. Trimming removed 3 bases from V and 6 bases from J; junction bases left unmatched: 6. CDR1 and CDR2 (germline): SGHDN, FVKESK. The chain's CDR3 is CASSHDRGLLDTQYF. The DNA of the CDR3 is TGTGCCAGCAGCCACGACAGGGGGCTTTTGGATACGCAGTATTTT.

The count of this clone is one. The V gene is TRBV7-3, the J gene TRBJ2-1; tentative D call: TRBD2 (5 bases). V was trimmed by 5 bases and J by 2 bases, leaving 13 bases between them. The germline V gene has CDR1 SGHTA and CDR2 FQGTGA. The length of the CDR3 is 15 residues. The CDR3 coding sequence is TGTGCCAGCAGCCCCGGGGATAGCGCCTACAATGAGCAGTTCTTC. Residues: CASSPGDSAYNEQFF.

The CDR3 DNA sequence: TGTGCCAGCATGGGGGGGACGGGTCAGCCCCAGCATTTT. Its translation: CASMGGTGQPQHF. The chain links TRBV27 to TRBJ1-5; D might be TRBD1 (5 bases). In germline, CDR1 is MNHEY, CDR2 SMNVEV (reference sequence). The CDR3 is 13 residues long. Trimming stripped 7 bases from V and 6 bases from J, with 13 bases between.

This chain connects TRBV5-6 to TRBJ2-1; D perhaps matches TRBD2 (5 bases). V was cut by 3 bases and J by 7 bases, with 8 bases left in between. The CDR3 has 12 residues. Per the germline V gene, CDR1 is SGHDT and CDR2 is YYEEEE. CDR3 sequence: CASSWESNEQFF. CDR3 DNA: TGTGCCAGCAGCTGGGAGTCGAATGAGCAGTTCTTC.

A few counts support this clone. The chain carries TRBV30 and TRBJ2-7, with 9 bases lining up with TRBD2. J was trimmed by 6 bases and V by 4 bases; bases with no gene match: 7. The CDR3 spans 13 residues. Germline CDR1 GTSNPN, CDR2 SVGIG (reference sequence). CDR3 sequence: CAWNIAGVGEQYF. In nucleotides, the CDR3 is TGTGCCTGGAATATAGCGGGAGTAGGCGAGCAGTACTTC.